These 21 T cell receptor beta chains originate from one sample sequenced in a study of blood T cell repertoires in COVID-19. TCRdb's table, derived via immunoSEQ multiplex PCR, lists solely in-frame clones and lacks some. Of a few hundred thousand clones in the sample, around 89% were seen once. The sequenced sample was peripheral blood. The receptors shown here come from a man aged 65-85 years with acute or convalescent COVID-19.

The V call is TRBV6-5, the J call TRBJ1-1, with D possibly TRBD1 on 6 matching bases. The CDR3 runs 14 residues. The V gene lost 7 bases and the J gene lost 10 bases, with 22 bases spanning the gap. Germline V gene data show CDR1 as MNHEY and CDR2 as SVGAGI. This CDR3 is CASNISPTGPRAFF. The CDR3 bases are TGTGCCAGCAACATTTCTCCGACAGGCCCCAGAGCTTTCTTT.

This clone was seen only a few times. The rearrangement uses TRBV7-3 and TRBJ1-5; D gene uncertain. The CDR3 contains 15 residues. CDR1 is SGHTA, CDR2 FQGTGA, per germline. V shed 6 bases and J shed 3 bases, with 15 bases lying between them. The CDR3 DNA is TGTGCCAGCAGTCCTCCCAGGTTTACCAATCAGCCCCAGCATTTT. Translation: CASSPPRFTNQPQHF.

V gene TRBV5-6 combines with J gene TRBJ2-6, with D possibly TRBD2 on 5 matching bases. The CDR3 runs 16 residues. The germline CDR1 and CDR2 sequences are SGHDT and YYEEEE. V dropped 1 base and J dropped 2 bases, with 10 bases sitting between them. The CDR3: CASSLSPRAGANVLTF. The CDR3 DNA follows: TGTGCCAGCAGCTTGTCACCGCGGGCTGGGGCCAACGTCCTGACTTTC. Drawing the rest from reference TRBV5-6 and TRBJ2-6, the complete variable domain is DAGVTQSPTHLIKTRGQQVTLRCSPKSGHDTVSWYQQALGQGPQFIFQYYEEEERQRGNFPDRFSGHQFPNYSSELNVNALLLGDSALYLCASSLSPRAGANVLTFGAGSRLTVL.

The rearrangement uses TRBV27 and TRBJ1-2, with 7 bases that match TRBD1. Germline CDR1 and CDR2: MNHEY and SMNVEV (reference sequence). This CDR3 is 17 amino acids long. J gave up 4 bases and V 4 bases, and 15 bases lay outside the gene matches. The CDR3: CASSSPPGTASLYGYTF. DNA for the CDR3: TGTGCCAGCAGTTCACCCCCCGGGACAGCTTCTCTCTATGGCTACACCTTC.

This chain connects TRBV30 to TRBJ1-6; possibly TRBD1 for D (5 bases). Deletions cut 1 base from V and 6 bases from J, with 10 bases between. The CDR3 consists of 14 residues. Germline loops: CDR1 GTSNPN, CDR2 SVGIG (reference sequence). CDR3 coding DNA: TGTGCCTGGAGTGGGGGGAGGGCTAATTCACCCCTCCACTTT. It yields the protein CAWSGGRANSPLHF.

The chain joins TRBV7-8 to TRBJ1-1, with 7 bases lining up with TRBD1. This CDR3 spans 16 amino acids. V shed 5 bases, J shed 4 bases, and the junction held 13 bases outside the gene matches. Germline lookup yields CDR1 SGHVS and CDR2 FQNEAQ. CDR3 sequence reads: CASSIGRQGRSTEAFF. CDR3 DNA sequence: TGTGCCAGCAGCATTGGGCGACAGGGTCGGAGCACTGAAGCTTTCTTT.

CDR3 residues: CATSRGGQGSSYGYTF. The CDR3 DNA sequence: TGTGCCACCAGCAGAGGGGGGCAGGGGAGTTCCTATGGCTACACCTTC. The V call is TRBV15, the J call TRBJ1-2, with D maybe TRBD1 (6 bases). The CDR3 is 16 residues long. Trimming removed 1 base at V and 4 bases at J, with 16 bases between. Germline V lookup: CDR1 LNHNV, CDR2 YYDKDF (reference sequence).

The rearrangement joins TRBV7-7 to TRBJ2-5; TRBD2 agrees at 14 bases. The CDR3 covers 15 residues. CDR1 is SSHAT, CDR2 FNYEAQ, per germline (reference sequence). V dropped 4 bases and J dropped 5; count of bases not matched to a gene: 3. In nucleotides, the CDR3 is TGTGCCAGCAGCTGGGGACTAGCGGGAGATGAGACCCAGTACTTC. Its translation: CASSWGLAGDETQYF.

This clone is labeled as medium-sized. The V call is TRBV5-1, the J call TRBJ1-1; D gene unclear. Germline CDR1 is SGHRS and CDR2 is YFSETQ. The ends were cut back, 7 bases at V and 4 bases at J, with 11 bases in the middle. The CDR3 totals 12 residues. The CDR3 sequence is CASGVESTEAFF. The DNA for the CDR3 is TGCGCCAGCGGAGTGGAAAGCACTGAAGCTTTCTTT.

The CDR3 reads CASSQDDGSGYGYTF. DNA of the CDR3: TGTGCCAGCAGCCAAGATGACGGGTCTGGCTATGGCTACACCTTC. V usage is TRBV3-1 (or the pseudogene TRBV3-2) and J usage is TRBJ1-2; D is ambiguous. V was trimmed by 0 bases and J by 4 bases, leaving 12 bases between them. Germline CDR1 reads LGHDT; CDR2 reads YNNKEL (reference sequence). CDR3 length: 15 residues.

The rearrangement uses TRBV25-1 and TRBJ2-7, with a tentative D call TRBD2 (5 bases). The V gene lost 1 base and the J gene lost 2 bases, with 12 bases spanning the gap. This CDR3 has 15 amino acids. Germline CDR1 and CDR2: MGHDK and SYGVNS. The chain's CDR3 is CASSEFGGLAYEQYF. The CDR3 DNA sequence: TGTGCCAGCAGTGAATTTGGAGGTCTCGCCTACGAGCAGTACTTC.

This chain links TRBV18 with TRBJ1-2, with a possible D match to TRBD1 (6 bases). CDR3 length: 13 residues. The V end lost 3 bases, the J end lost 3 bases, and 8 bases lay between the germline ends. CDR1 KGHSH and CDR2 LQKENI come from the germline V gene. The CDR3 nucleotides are TGTGCCAGCTCACCGGGGGCAGACTATGGCTACACCTTC. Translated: CASSPGADYGYTF.

The CDR3 spells CASSLVAGATGQFF. The CDR3 DNA sequence: TGTGCCAGCAGCTTAGTCGCGGGGGCGACCGGACAGTTCTTC. The chain combines TRBV7-2 with TRBJ2-1; the D gene is possibly TRBD2 (7 bases). Germline assignment: CDR1 SGHTA and CDR2 FQGNSA. The CDR3 is 14 amino acids. V was clipped by 1 base and J by 13 bases, with 17 bases between them. The complete variable domain, with remaining parts taken from reference TRBV7-2 and TRBJ2-1, reads GAGVSQSPSNKVTEKGKDVELRCDPISGHTALYWYRQSLGQGLEFLIYFQGNSAPDKSGLPSDRFSAERTGGSVSTLTIQRTQQEDSAVYLCASSLVAGATGQFFGPGTRLTVL.

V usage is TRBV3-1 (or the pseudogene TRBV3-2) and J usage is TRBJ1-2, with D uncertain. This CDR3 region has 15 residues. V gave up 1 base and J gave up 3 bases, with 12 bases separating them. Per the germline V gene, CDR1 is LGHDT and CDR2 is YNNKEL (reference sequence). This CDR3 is CASSQARGRYYGYTF. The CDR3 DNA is TGTGCCAGCAGCCAAGCCCGGGGAAGATACTATGGCTACACCTTC.

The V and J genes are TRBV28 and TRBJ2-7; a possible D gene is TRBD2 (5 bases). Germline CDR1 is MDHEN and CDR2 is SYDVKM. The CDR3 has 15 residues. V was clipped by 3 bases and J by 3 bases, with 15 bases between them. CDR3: CASSFLSGLRYEQYF. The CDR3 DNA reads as TGTGCCAGCAGTTTTCTCTCGGGATTACGCTACGAGCAGTACTTC.

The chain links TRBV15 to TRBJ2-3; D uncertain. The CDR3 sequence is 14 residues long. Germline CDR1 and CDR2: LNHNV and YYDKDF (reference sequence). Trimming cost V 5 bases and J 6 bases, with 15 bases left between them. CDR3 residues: CATSRINLGDTQYF. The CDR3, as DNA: TGTGCCACCAGCCGCATCAACCTCGGGGATACGCAGTATTTT.

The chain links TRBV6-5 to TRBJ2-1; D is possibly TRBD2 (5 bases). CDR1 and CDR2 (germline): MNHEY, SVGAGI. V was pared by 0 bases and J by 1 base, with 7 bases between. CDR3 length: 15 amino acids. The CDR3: CASSYSRVSYNEQFF. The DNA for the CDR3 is TGTGCCAGCAGTTACTCGAGGGTATCCTACAATGAGCAGTTCTTC.

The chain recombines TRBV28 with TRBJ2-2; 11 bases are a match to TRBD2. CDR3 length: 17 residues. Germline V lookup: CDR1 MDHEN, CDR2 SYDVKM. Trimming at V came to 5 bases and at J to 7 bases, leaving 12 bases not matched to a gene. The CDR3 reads CASSPRRVAGGNGELFF. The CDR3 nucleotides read TGTGCCAGCAGTCCCCGTAGGGTAGCGGGAGGGAACGGGGAGCTGTTTTTT.

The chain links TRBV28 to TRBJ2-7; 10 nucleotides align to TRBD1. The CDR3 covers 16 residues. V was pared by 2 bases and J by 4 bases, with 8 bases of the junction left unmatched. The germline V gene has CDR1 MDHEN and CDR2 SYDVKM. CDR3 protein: CASSLLVTGGIYEQYF. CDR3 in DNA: TGTGCCAGCAGTTTACTGGTGACAGGGGGCATATACGAGCAGTACTTC.

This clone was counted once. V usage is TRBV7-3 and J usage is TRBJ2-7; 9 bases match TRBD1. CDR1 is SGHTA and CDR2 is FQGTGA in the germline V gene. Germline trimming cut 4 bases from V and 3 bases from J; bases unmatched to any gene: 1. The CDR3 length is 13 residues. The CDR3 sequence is CASSSDRGYEQYF. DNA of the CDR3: TGTGCCAGCAGCTCGGACAGGGGCTACGAGCAGTACTTC.

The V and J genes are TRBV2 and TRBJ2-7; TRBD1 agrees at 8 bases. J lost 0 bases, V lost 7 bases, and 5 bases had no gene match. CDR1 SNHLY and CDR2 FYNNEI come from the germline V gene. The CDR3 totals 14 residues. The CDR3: CASNRDRNSYEQYF. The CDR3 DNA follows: TGTGCCAGCAACCGGGACAGGAACTCCTACGAGCAGTACTTC.